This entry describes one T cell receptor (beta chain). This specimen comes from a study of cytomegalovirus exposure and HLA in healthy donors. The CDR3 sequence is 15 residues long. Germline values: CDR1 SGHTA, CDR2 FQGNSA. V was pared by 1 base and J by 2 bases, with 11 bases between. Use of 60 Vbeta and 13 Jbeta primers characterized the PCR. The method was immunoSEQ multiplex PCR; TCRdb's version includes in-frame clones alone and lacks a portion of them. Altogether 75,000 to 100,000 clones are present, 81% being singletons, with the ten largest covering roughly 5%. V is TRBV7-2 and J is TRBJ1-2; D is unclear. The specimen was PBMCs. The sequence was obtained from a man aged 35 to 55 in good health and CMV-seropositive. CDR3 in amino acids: CASSLDGVQNYGYTF. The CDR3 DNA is TGTGCCAGCAGCTTAGATGGTGTACAGAACTATGGCTACACCTTC.